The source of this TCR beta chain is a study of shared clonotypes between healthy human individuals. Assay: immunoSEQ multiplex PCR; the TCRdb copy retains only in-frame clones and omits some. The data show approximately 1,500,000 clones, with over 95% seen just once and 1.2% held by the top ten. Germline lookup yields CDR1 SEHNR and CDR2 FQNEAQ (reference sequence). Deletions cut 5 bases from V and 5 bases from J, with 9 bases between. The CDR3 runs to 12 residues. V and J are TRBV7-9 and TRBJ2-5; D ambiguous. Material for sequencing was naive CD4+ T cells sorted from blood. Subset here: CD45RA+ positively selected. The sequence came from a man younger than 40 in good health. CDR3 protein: CASSQSGETQYF. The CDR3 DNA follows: TGTGCCAGCAGCCAGAGTGGCGAGACCCAGTACTTC.